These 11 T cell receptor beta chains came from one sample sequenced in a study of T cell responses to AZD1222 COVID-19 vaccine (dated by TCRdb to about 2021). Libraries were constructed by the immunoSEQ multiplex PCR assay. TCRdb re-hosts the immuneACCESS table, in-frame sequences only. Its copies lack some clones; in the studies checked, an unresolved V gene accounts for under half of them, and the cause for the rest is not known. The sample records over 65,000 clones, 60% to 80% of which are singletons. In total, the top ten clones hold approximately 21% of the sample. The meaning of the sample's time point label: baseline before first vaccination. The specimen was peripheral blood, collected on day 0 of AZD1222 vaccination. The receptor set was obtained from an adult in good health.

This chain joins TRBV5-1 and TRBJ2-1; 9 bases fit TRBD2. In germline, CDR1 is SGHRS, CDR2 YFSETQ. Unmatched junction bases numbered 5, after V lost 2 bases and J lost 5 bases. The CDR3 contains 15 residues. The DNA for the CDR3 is TGCGCCAGCAGCTTTGGGACTAGCTGGGACAATGAGCAGTTCTTC. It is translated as CASSFGTSWDNEQFF.

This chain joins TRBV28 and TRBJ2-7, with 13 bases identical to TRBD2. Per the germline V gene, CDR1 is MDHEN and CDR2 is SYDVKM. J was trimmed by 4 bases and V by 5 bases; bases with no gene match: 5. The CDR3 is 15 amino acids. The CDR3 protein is CASSHRLAGGYEQYF. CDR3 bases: TGTGCCAGCAGTCATCGACTAGCGGGAGGTTACGAGCAGTACTTC.

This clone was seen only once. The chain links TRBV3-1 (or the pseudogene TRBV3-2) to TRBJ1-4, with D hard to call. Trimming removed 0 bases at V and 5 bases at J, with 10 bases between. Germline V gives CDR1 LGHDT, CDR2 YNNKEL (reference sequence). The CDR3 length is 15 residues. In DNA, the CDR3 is TGTGCCAGCAGCCAAGATATGGCTGCAAATGAAAAACTGTTTTTT. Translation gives CASSQDMAANEKLFF.

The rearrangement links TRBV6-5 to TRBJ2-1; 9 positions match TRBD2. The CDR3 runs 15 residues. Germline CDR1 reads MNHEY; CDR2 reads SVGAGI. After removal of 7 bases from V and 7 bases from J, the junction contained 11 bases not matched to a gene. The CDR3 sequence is CASKALAGDGNEQFF. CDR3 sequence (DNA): TGTGCCAGCAAAGCATTAGCGGGAGATGGGAATGAGCAGTTCTTC.

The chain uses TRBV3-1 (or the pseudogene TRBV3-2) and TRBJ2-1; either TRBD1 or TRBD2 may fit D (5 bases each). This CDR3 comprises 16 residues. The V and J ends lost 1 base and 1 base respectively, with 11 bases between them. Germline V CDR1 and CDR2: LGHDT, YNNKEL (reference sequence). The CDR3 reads CASSQGAGTSYNEQFF. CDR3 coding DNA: TGTGCCAGCAGCCAAGGAGCCGGGACGTCCTACAATGAGCAGTTCTTC.

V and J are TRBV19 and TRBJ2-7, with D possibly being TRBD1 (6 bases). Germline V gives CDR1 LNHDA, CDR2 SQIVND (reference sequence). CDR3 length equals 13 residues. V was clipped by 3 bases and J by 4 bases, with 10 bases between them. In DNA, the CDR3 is TGTGCCAGTAGTATGCAGGGGCCTTACGAGCAGTACTTC. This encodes CASSMQGPYEQYF.

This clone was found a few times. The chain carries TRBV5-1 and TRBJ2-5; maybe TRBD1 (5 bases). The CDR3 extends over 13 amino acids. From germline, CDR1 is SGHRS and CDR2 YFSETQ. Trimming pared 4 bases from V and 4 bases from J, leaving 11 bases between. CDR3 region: CASSRGWGETQYF. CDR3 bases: TGCGCCAGCAGCAGGGGATGGGGAGAGACCCAGTACTTC.

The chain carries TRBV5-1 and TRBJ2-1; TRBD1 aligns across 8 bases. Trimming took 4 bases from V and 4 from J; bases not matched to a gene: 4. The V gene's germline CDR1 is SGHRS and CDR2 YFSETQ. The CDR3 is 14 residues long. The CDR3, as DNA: TGCGCCAGCAGCCAGACAGGGGATTACAATGAGCAGTTCTTC. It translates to CASSQTGDYNEQFF.

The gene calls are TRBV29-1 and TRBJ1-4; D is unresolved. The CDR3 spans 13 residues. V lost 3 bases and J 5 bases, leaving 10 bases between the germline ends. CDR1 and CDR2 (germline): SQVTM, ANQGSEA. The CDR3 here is CSVEYRRNEKLFF. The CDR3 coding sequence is TGCAGCGTTGAGTATAGGAGGAATGAAAAACTGTTTTTT. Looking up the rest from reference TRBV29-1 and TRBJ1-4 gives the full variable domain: SAVISQKPSRDICQRGTSLTIQCQVDSQVTMMFWYRQQPGQSLTLIATANQGSEATYESGFVIDKFPISRPNLTFSTLTVSNMSPEDSSIYLCSVEYRRNEKLFFGSGTQLSVL.

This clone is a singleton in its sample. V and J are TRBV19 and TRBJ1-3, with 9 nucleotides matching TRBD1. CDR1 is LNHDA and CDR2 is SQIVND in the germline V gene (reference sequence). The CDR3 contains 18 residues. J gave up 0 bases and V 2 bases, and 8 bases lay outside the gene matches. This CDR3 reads CASSIRGQGSSSGNTIYF. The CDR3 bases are TGTGCCAGTAGTATACGGGGACAGGGCTCAAGCTCTGGAAACACCATATATTTT.

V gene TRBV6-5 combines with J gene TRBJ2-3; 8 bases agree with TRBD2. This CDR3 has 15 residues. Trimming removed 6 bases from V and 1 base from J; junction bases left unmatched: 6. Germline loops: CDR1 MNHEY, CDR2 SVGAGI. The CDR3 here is CASRGLEGGTDTQYF. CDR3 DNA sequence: TGTGCCAGCAGGGGACTAGAGGGTGGCACAGATACGCAGTATTTT.